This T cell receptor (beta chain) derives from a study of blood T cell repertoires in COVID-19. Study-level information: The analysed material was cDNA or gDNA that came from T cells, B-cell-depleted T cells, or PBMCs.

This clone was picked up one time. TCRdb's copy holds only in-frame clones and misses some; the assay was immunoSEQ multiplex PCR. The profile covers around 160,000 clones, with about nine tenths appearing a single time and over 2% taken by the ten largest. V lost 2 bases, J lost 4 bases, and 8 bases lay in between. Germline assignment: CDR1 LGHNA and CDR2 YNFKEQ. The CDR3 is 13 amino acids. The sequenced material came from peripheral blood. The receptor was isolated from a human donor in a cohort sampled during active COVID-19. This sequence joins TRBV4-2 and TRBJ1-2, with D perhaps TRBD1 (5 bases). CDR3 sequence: CASSQPDSYGYTF. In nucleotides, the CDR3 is TGTGCCAGCAGCCAACCCGACAGCTATGGCTACACCTTC.